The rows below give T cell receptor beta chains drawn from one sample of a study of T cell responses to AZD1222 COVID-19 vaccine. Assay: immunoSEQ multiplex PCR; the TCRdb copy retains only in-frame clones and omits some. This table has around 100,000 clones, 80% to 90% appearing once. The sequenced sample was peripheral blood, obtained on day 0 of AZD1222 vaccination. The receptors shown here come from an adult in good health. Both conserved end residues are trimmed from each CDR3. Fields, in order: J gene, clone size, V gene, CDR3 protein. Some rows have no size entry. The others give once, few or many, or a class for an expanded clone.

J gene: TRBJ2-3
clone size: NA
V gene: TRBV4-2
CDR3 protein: ASSQDRDRSTDTLR

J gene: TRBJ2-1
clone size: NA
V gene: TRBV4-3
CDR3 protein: ASSLIAGGNEQF

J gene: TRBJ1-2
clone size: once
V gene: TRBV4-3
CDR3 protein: ASSQVPSYGYT

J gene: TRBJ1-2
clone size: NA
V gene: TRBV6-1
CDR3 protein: ASSENRRYYGYT

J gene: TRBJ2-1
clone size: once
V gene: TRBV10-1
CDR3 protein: ASSTGGSSYNEQF

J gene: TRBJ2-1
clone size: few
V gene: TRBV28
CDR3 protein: ASSPSLAGGRVEQF

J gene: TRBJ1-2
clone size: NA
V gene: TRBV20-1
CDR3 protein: SASGTPGRVYGYT

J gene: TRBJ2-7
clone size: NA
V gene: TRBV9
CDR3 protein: ASSVAEREVPYEQY

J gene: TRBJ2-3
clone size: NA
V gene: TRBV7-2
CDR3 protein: ASSPILAGAQY

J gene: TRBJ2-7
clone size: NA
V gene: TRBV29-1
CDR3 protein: SCVLLGEQY

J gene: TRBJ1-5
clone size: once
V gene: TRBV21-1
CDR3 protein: EGTGRSRPQH

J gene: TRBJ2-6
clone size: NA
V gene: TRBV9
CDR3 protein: ASSYKGSGANVLT

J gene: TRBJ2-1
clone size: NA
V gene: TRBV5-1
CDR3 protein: ASSSTQTSGGINEQF

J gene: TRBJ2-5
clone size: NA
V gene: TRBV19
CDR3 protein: ASRDGSWSETQY

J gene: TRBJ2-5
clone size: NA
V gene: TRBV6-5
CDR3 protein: ASSSRASYQETQY

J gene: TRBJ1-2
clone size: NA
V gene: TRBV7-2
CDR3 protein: ASTRTLYGYT

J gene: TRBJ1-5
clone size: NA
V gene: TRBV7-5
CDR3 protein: ARSSEDRLEETQPQH

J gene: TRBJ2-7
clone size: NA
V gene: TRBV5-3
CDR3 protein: ARSLWRAGTDGYEQY

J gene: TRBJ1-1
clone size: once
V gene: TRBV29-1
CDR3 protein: SAIEGQGAQAF

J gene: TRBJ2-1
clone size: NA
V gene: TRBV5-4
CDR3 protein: ASSLESQGLARNNEQF

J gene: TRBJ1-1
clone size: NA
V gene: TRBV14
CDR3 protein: ASSQVGNMNTEAF

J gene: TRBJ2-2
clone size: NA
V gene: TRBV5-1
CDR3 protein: ASSLLWGRSNTGELF

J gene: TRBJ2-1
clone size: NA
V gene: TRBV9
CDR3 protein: ASSAKAPSSYNEQF

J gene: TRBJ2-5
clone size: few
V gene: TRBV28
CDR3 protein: ASSFRVVETQY

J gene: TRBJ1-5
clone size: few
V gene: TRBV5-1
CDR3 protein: ASSEWGPNQPQH

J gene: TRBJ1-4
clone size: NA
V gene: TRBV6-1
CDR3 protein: ASSDDRLATNEKLF

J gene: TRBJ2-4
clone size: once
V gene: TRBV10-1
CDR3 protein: ASSETADLAKNIQY

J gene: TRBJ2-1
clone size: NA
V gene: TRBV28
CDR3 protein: ASSLGPLDEQF

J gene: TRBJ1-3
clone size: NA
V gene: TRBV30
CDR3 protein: AYRGGNTIY

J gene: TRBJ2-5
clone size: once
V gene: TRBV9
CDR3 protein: ASSVVRGTQETQY

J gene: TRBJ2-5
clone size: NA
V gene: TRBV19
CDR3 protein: ASSMLGQGAGETQY

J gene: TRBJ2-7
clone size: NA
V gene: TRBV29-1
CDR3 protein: SVEEGIGYEQY

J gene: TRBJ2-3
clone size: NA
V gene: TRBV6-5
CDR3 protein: ASSYPRGGTDTQY

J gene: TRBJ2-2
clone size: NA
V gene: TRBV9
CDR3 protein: ASSSEGLAGTGELF

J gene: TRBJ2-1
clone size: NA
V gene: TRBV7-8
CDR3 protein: ASSFRDYYNEQF

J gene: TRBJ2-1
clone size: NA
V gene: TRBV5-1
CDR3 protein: ASSLSPGSAGNEQF

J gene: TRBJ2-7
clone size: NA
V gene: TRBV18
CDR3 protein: ASSPRREEQY